These 6 T cell receptor beta chains were all obtained from the same sample, sequenced in a study of T-cell memory formation after mild COVID-19 (dated by TCRdb to about 2021). Libraries were constructed by 5' RACE. The sequencer was an Illumina NovaSeq 6000. The public sequencing data were trimmed at Q25 with fastp and processed into clonotypes with MiXCR by TCRdb, which kept only in-frame beta chains. Under each unique CDR3 protein, matching rows form one entry showing the most common genes and DNA. Present in this sample are about 560,000 distinct CDR3 sequences, approximately 15% of which were seen just once. Around 7.8% of the sample comes from the top ten. Sequencing was carried out using PBMCs or a T cell subset sorted from them (not recorded which). These receptors all come from an adult woman who had mild COVID-19 (a few samples of this study predate the infection). The sample titles of this study are shuffled in the database, so cell type and time point are left out; the donor was told from shared clones.

This sequence joins TRBV30 and TRBJ1-3; possibly TRBD1 for D (5 bases). The germline gives CDR1 GTSNPN, CDR2 SVGIG (reference sequence). The V gene lost 3 bases and the J gene lost 4 bases, with 10 bases spanning the gap. The CDR3 loop spans 13 amino acids. The CDR3 DNA is TGTGCCTGGAGGACAGAGGGGGGAAACACCATATATTTT. Protein: CAWRTEGGNTIYF.

This clonotype has more than one count but fewer than ten. This sequence joins TRBV6-1 and TRBJ1-1, with 7 bases lining up with TRBD1. Germline values: CDR1 MNHNS, CDR2 SASEGT. The ends lost 1 base at V and 4 bases at J; junction bases unmatched: 9. CDR3 length: 16 residues. CDR3 amino acids: CASSEVGGRGFTEAFF. The CDR3 DNA is TGTGCCAGCAGTGAAGTGGGGGGCAGGGGGTTCACTGAAGCTTTCTTT.

The V call is TRBV9, the J call TRBJ2-4; TRBD1 matches at 10 bases. The CDR3 totals 14 residues. Trimming at V came to 3 bases and at J to 3 bases, leaving 0 bases not matched to a gene. From germline, CDR1 is SGDLS and CDR2 YYNGEE. Written as DNA, the CDR3 is TGTGCCAGCAGCGGGACAGGGGGCAAAAACATTCAGTACTTC. Translated: CASSGTGGKNIQYF.

J is TRBJ1-5 and V is TRBV20-1; TRBD1 agrees at 11 bases. The CDR3 is made up of 13 amino acids. The germline V gene has CDR1 DFQATT and CDR2 SNEGSKA (reference sequence). The J segment lost 6 bases and the V segment lost 6 bases, leaving 4 bases of the junction unmatched. The CDR3 sequence: CSAPGQGVQPQHF. The CDR3 DNA sequence: TGCAGTGCCCCGGGACAGGGGGTTCAGCCCCAGCATTTT.

The gene calls are TRBV6-2 or TRBV6-3 and TRBJ2-3; TRBD2 aligns across 8 bases. This CDR3 has 16 residues. Germline trimming cut 8 bases from V and 5 bases from J; bases unmatched to any gene: 15. CDR1 MNHEY and CDR2 SVGEGT come from the germline V gene. CDR3 amino acids: CASAQLGAGVQDTQYF. The CDR3 nucleotides read TGTGCCAGCGCCCAATTGGGAGCGGGAGTGCAAGATACGCAGTATTTT.

This clonotype was counted a few times. This chain links TRBV7-9 with TRBJ2-2; D not resolved. V was cut by 7 bases and J by 8 bases, with 17 bases left in between. The CDR3 runs 14 residues. Germline values: CDR1 SEHNR, CDR2 FQNEAQ (reference sequence). The CDR3 loop reads CASIAYGRGGELFF. The CDR3 DNA follows: TGTGCCAGCATCGCCTACGGGCGAGGTGGGGAGCTGTTTTTT.